This passage covers 24 T cell receptor beta chains from one sample sequenced in a study of cytomegalovirus exposure and HLA in healthy donors. Researchers ran the PCR with 60 Vbeta and 13 Jbeta primers. The repertoire was sequenced with immunoSEQ multiplex PCR; TCRdb's copy has only in-frame clones and lacks some. The sample consists of around 170,000 clones, roughly four fifths of them appearing once. The specimen sequenced was PBMCs. The receptor source for this set is a woman aged 45 to 65 in good health and CMV-seronegative.

This chain joins TRBV28 and TRBJ1-4; D not certain. The V gene lost 3 bases and the J gene lost 1 base, with 6 bases spanning the gap. The germline V gene encodes CDR1 MDHEN and CDR2 SYDVKM. The CDR3 runs to 14 residues. CDR3 DNA sequence: TGTGCCAGCAGTTTGCGAATAACTAATGAAAAACTGTTTTTT. Translated: CASSLRITNEKLFF.

V gene TRBV5-4 combines with J gene TRBJ2-7; maybe TRBD2 (5 bases). From germline, CDR1 is SGHNT and CDR2 YYREEE (reference sequence). Trimming left V 2 bases short and J 7 bases short, with 19 bases between. CDR3 length: 15 residues. The CDR3: CASSFVPGTGGEQYF. CDR3 DNA: TGTGCCAGCAGCTTTGTTCCGGGCACGGGCGGGGAGCAGTACTTC.

V gene TRBV19 combines with J gene TRBJ2-5, with a possible D match to TRBD1 (6 bases). This CDR3 region has 15 residues. V shed 4 bases and J shed 2 bases, with 14 bases lying between them. Germline CDR1 and CDR2: LNHDA and SQIVND (reference sequence). CDR3 region: CASSTGTMRQETQYF. Here the CDR3 DNA reads TGTGCCAGTAGTACCGGGACAATGAGACAAGAGACCCAGTACTTC.

V is TRBV11-2 and J is TRBJ2-7; TRBD2 agrees at 9 bases. Per the germline V gene, CDR1 is SGHAT and CDR2 is FQNNGV. The CDR3 has 15 amino acids. J gave up 3 bases and V 5 bases, and 8 bases lay outside the gene matches. The CDR3 spells CASSPRTSEVYEQYF. In DNA form, the CDR3 reads TGTGCCAGCAGCCCCCGGACTAGCGAGGTCTACGAGCAGTACTTC.

V gene TRBV5-1 combines with J gene TRBJ2-3; 9 nucleotides align to TRBD1. Germline trimming cut 4 bases from V and 4 bases from J; bases unmatched to any gene: 1. The length of the CDR3 is 13 residues. Germline V lookup: CDR1 SGHRS, CDR2 YFSETQ. The CDR3 loop reads CASSGQGPDTQYF. The CDR3 nucleotides read TGCGCCAGCAGCGGACAGGGGCCAGATACGCAGTATTTT.

The chain recombines TRBV10-2 with TRBJ1-3; no definite D call. This CDR3 is built from 11 residues. The ends were cut back, 8 bases at V and 4 bases at J, with 6 bases in the middle. CDR1 and CDR2 from the germline V gene are WSHSY and SAAADI. CDR3 in DNA: TGCGCCAGCGCGGGGGGAAACACCATATATTTT. It yields the protein CASAGGNTIYF.

This clone has only a few counts. The rearrangement uses TRBV7-2 and TRBJ2-7; D perhaps matches TRBD2 (6 bases). V lost 5 bases and J lost 12, with 17 bases in between. Germline CDR1 SGHTA, CDR2 FQGNSA. The CDR3 sequence is 12 residues long. The CDR3 coding sequence is TGTGCCAGCAGCCCAGGCGTACGGGGGATGTACTTC. Encoded protein: CASSPGVRGMYF.

The chain couples TRBV7-3 to TRBJ2-6, with D possibly matching TRBD2 (5 bases). The CDR3 is 16 residues long. Germline CDR1 SGHTA, CDR2 FQGTGA. The germline V and J ends were trimmed by 2 bases and 7 bases, with 15 bases remaining between them. CDR3 in DNA: TGTGCCAGCAGCTTATTAGCCCCCACGGGAGCCAACGTCCTGACTTTC. It specifies CASSLLAPTGANVLTF.

The rearrangement joins TRBV29-1 to TRBJ2-1; D call uncertain. The V gene's germline CDR1 is SQVTM and CDR2 ANQGSEA. The CDR3 has 11 residues. Between the trimmed V and J ends, which lost 7 bases and 3 bases, there was a span of 7 bases. As DNA, the CDR3 is TGCAGCGCTCCTCTCTACAATGAGCAGTTCTTC. It specifies CSAPLYNEQFF.

J is TRBJ1-1 and V is TRBV18, with D hard to call. The CDR3 sequence is 15 residues long. CDR1 and CDR2 (germline): KGHSH, LQKENI. Deletions cut 3 bases from V and 1 base from J, with 12 bases between. The CDR3 loop reads CASSPTTGGNTEAFF. The CDR3 DNA reads TGTGCCAGCTCACCGACGACCGGAGGGAACACTGAAGCTTTCTTT.

This chain connects TRBV18 to TRBJ1-5; 8 bases fit TRBD1. J lost 6 bases, V lost 2 bases, and 6 bases had no gene match. Germline V lookup: CDR1 KGHSH, CDR2 LQKENI. The CDR3 length is 15 residues. This CDR3 is CASSPSAQGVQPQHF. The CDR3 bases are TGTGCCAGCTCACCATCCGCACAGGGGGTTCAGCCCCAGCATTTT.

Only one count was recorded for this clone. CDR3 residues: CASSTRTGEYF. The CDR3 nucleotides read TGTGCCAGCAGCACCCGGACAGGGGAGTACTTC. This rearrangement joins TRBV11-2 to TRBJ2-7; TRBD1 aligns across 9 bases. The CDR3 spans 11 residues. The germline V gene has CDR1 SGHAT and CDR2 FQNNGV. J gave up 11 bases and V 5 bases, and 4 bases lay outside the gene matches.

The rearrangement uses TRBV7-9 and TRBJ2-5; the D gene is possibly TRBD1 (6 bases). The ends were cut back, 4 bases at V and 1 base at J, with 13 bases in the middle. The CDR3 extends over 15 amino acids. Germline lookup yields CDR1 SEHNR and CDR2 FQNEAQ (reference sequence). The CDR3 sequence: CASSSGDRFQETQYF. The CDR3 DNA is TGTGCCAGCAGCTCCGGAGACAGGTTCCAAGAGACCCAGTACTTC.

This chain uses TRBV4-1 with TRBJ2-5; possibly TRBD1 for D (6 bases). With 4 bases removed from V and 3 bases from J, the gap between germline ends came to 12 bases. Germline V lookup: CDR1 MGHRA, CDR2 YSYEKL. The CDR3 has 14 amino acids. CDR3 DNA: TGCGCCAGCAGCCCGGTTGGACAGAAAGAGACCCAGTACTTC. This translates into CASSPVGQKETQYF.

The rearrangement uses TRBV2 and TRBJ2-3; D is perhaps TRBD1 (6 bases). The CDR3 is 14 residues long. Germline loops: CDR1 SNHLY, CDR2 FYNNEI. V was clipped by 6 bases and J by 7 bases, with 17 bases between them. The CDR3 here is CASRDSSTRNTQYF. DNA for the CDR3: TGTGCCAGCAGGGACAGCTCAACGCGAAATACGCAGTATTTT.

The V and J genes are TRBV5-4 and TRBJ2-1; 9 bases align to TRBD2. Germline values: CDR1 SGHNT, CDR2 YYREEE (reference sequence). This CDR3 is built from 15 residues. V lost 2 bases to trimming and J lost 5 bases; unmatched junction nucleotides: 5. The CDR3 coding sequence is TGTGCCAGCAGCTTCGCTAGCGGGGCAAACAATGAGCAGTTCTTC. Protein product: CASSFASGANNEQFF.

In DNA form, the CDR3 reads TGTGCCATCAGCCAGAGCGGGAGGGCCTCCTACAATGAGCAGTTCTTC. This codes for CAISQSGRASYNEQFF. V usage is TRBV10-3 and J usage is TRBJ2-1, with 10 bases lining up with TRBD2. The J segment lost 0 bases and the V segment lost 6 bases, leaving 5 bases of the junction unmatched. The CDR3 is made up of 16 amino acids. Germline V CDR1 and CDR2: ENHRY, SYGVKD.

The rearrangement uses TRBV29-1 and TRBJ2-6, with D maybe TRBD1 (6 bases). The V end lost 6 bases, the J end lost 1 base, and 7 bases lay between the germline ends. This CDR3 comprises 13 residues. Germline V gene data show CDR1 as SQVTM and CDR2 as ANQGSEA. CDR3 nucleotides: TGCAGCGTGAGGGGGTCTGGGGCCAACGTCCTGACTTTC. Protein sequence: CSVRGSGANVLTF.

In regard to this clone: Other DNA sequences in this specimen translate into the identical CDR3. The J gene is TRBJ2-2, the V gene TRBV5-1; D not certain. This CDR3 spans 15 amino acids. V lost 1 base and J lost 2, with 9 bases in between. In germline, CDR1 is SGHRS, CDR2 YFSETQ. DNA for the CDR3: TGCGCCAGCAGCTTGTATGGGCAAAACACCGGGGAGCTGTTTTTT. It is translated as CASSLYGQNTGELFF.

Only one count was recorded for this clone. V and J are TRBV7-2 and TRBJ1-1, with 8 bases aligning to TRBD1. The germline CDR1 and CDR2 sequences are SGHTA and FQGNSA. J gave up 5 bases and V 6 bases, and 8 bases lay outside the gene matches. CDR3 length equals 14 residues. The CDR3 DNA reads TGTGCCAGCAGACCAGGGGGCGCGGTGACTGAAGCTTTCTTT. Encoded protein: CASRPGGAVTEAFF.

The J gene is TRBJ1-4, the V gene TRBV28; D might be TRBD1 (6 bases). V lost 6 bases and J 11 bases, leaving 13 bases between the germline ends. Per the germline V gene, CDR1 is MDHEN and CDR2 is SYDVKM. The CDR3 covers 12 residues. The CDR3 nucleotides read TGTGCCAGCAGCAGGGGAGGGAATAAACTGTTTTTT. Protein product: CASSRGGNKLFF.

The genes are TRBV11-2 and TRBJ2-7; 9 nucleotides agree with TRBD2. Per the germline V gene, CDR1 is SGHAT and CDR2 is FQNNGV. The CDR3 loop spans 15 amino acids. V lost 2 bases and J lost 6; bases outside the gene matches: 8. CDR3 DNA sequence: TGTGCCAGCAGCTTAAGTCTAGCGGGGAATCCCGAGCAGTACTTC. As protein: CASSLSLAGNPEQYF.

This clone was seen only once. The rearrangement uses TRBV7-8 and TRBJ2-5, with 8 bases that match TRBD1. V gave up 5 bases and J gave up 5 bases; unmatched junction bases: 10. Germline CDR1 SGHVS, CDR2 FQNEAQ. The CDR3 length is 15 residues. CDR3 DNA: TGTGCCAGCAGCACAGGACAGGGTAGAGAGGAGACCCAGTACTTC. Translating gives CASSTGQGREETQYF.

The genes are TRBV27 and TRBJ1-5; 9 bases line up with TRBD1. The CDR3 has 17 amino acids. Germline V gene data show CDR1 as MNHEY and CDR2 as SMNVEV (reference sequence). V was pared by 3 bases and J by 7 bases, with 13 bases of the junction left unmatched. The CDR3, as DNA: TGTGCCAGCAGTTTCAAGCACAGGGGGCGAGGGGAGCAGCCCCAGCATTTT. It yields the protein CASSFKHRGRGEQPQHF.